The clone carrying this T cell receptor (beta chain) was found many times. The data belong to a study of response to subunit inactivated influenza vaccine. Each CDR3 protein is one row after TCRdb ran MiXCR on the RT-PCR reads. The table lists hundreds of thousands of distinct CDR3 sequences, around 18% of them singletons, with approximately 10% in the top ten. V lost 0 bases, J lost 5 bases, and 8 bases lay in between. Per germline, CDR1 SGHAT and CDR2 FQNNGV. The CDR3 has 13 amino acids. Sequences were derived from PBMCs from blood, sampled around 5 days after vaccination. The J gene is TRBJ2-7, the V gene TRBV11-2; D is uncertain. The receptor was isolated from a man in his fifties or sixties who received an inactivated influenza vaccine. The CDR3 DNA sequence: TGTGCCAGCAGCTTAGATCTTAGGGACGAGCAGTACTTC. Its protein is CASSLDLRDEQYF.